A single sample gave rise to the 23 T cell receptor beta chains below, sequenced in a study of blood T cell repertoires in COVID-19 (dated by TCRdb to 2020 to 2021). The library relied on the immunoSEQ multiplex PCR assay. The immuneACCESS repertoire file appears here via TCRdb, limited to in-frame rearrangements. These files lack a portion of the clones; in checked studies, under half of the deficit traces to unresolved V genes, and the cause of the others is not known. This sample is represented by approximately 120,000 clones; around 83% of them were singletons. Of the sample, 12% is held by the ten largest clones. Sequencing was done on a sample of peripheral blood. Source of these receptors: a man in his sixties with acute or convalescent COVID-19.

The chain employs TRBV10-1 and TRBJ1-1, with unresolved D. The CDR3 contains 13 residues. The germline gives CDR1 WNHNN, CDR2 SYGVQD (reference sequence). Trimming pared 8 bases from V and 4 bases from J, leaving 14 bases between. The CDR3 sequence is CASPTAGGTEAFF. CDR3 sequence (DNA): TGCGCCAGCCCAACCGCCGGAGGCACTGAAGCTTTCTTT.

The V gene is TRBV28, the J gene TRBJ2-7; 7 nucleotides match TRBD1. This CDR3 is built from 14 residues. The V gene's germline CDR1 is MDHEN and CDR2 SYDVKM. Trimming cost V 7 bases and J 0 bases; bases outside gene matches: 6. CDR3 bases: TGTGCCAGCACCCCCGGGACAGACTCCTACGAGCAGTACTTC. As protein: CASTPGTDSYEQYF. Full variable domain (outside the CDR3, taken from reference TRBV28 and TRBJ2-7): DVKVTQSSRYLVKRTGEKVFLECVQDMDHENMFWYRQDPGLGLRLIYFSYDVKMKEKGDIPEGYSVSREKKERFSLILESASTNQTSMYLCASTPGTDSYEQYFGPGTRLTVT.

The rearrangement links TRBV28 to TRBJ2-2, with D hard to call. Trimming removed 3 bases at V and 0 bases at J, with 5 bases between. The length of the CDR3 is 14 residues. The germline V gene encodes CDR1 MDHEN and CDR2 SYDVKM. In DNA form, the CDR3 reads TGTGCCAGCAGTTTGGGCCCGAACACCGGGGAGCTGTTTTTT. Protein: CASSLGPNTGELFF.

The V call is TRBV29-1, the J call TRBJ1-1; 8 positions agree with TRBD1. Unmatched junction bases numbered 4, after V lost 6 bases and J lost 1 base. This CDR3 has 13 amino acids. Germline V gives CDR1 SQVTM, CDR2 ANQGSEA. This CDR3 is CSVWTGTNTEAFF. The CDR3 DNA reads as TGCAGCGTATGGACAGGGACGAACACTGAAGCTTTCTTT.

This sequence joins TRBV12-3 or TRBV12-4 and TRBJ1-2; TRBD1 is a possible D gene (6 bases). The CDR3 runs to 13 residues. V shed 8 bases and J shed 1 base, with 11 bases lying between them. CDR3 coding DNA: TGTGCCAGCCGACAGGACGTTAACTATGGCTACACCTTC. This codes for CASRQDVNYGYTF.

The gene calls are TRBV6-5 and TRBJ2-5; TRBD2 matches 12 bases. Germline loops: CDR1 MNHEY, CDR2 SVGAGI. With V trimmed by 8 bases and J by 2 bases, 3 bases remained unmatched. CDR3 size: 14 residues. CDR3 protein: CASQLAGGQETQYF. In nucleotides, the CDR3 is TGTGCCAGCCAACTAGCGGGGGGACAAGAGACCCAGTACTTC.

The genes are TRBV10-1 and TRBJ2-2; 10 bases line up with TRBD2. The CDR3 extends over 15 amino acids. The germline CDR1 and CDR2 sequences are WNHNN and SYGVQD (reference sequence). After removal of 4 bases from V and 5 bases from J, the junction contained 4 bases not matched to a gene. Written as DNA, the CDR3 is TGCGCCAGCAGTGCTCTAGCGGGAGTTACCGGGGAGCTGTTTTTT. Its protein product is CASSALAGVTGELFF.

This clone was detected only once. The chain employs TRBV28 and TRBJ1-2; D not certain. The germline gives CDR1 MDHEN, CDR2 SYDVKM. Trimming took 2 bases from V and 3 from J, leaving 7 bases between them. The CDR3 covers 13 residues. CDR3 coding DNA: TGTGCCAGCAGTTTAGGGAGGTACTATGGCTACACCTTC. Its translation is CASSLGRYYGYTF.

Here the CDR3 DNA reads TGTGCCAGCAGCCGATGGGACAGGCGCGGCTATGGCTACACCTTC. This sequence encodes CASSRWDRRGYGYTF. The V and J genes are TRBV5-8 and TRBJ1-2, with 8 nucleotides matching TRBD1. The CDR3 is 15 amino acids. V lost 4 bases and J lost 4; bases outside the gene matches: 9. Germline V gene lookup returns CDR1 SGHTS and CDR2 YDEGEE.

The chain employs TRBV2 and TRBJ2-1, with a tentative D call TRBD2 (5 bases). V was shortened by 5 bases and J by 6 bases, with 14 bases between the two germline ends. Germline V CDR1 and CDR2: SNHLY, FYNNEI. CDR3 length: 14 residues. The CDR3 spells CASSTTSRGNEQFF. The CDR3 DNA reads TGTGCCAGCAGTACTACCTCCCGGGGCAATGAGCAGTTCTTC.

The chain links TRBV19 to TRBJ2-3; TRBD2 matches at 9 bases. Trimming took 3 bases from V and 2 from J; bases not matched to a gene: 6. Germline lookup yields CDR1 LNHDA and CDR2 SQIVND (reference sequence). This CDR3 comprises 16 residues. The chain's CDR3 is CASSIRGRGATDTQYF. The CDR3 region has the DNA TGTGCCAGTAGTATCCGCGGGAGGGGCGCCACAGATACGCAGTATTTT. Combining the CDR3 with reference TRBV19 and TRBJ2-3 gives the whole variable domain DGGITQSPKYLFRKEGQNVTLSCEQNLNHDAMYWYRQDPGQGLRLIYYSQIVNDFQKGDIAEGYSVSREKKESFPLTVTSAQKNPTAFYLCASSIRGRGATDTQYFGPGTRLTVL.

This clone came up once. J is TRBJ1-4 and V is TRBV7-9, with 9 bases aligning to TRBD1. The CDR3 has 15 residues. CDR1 is SEHNR and CDR2 is FQNEAQ in the germline V gene (reference sequence). The V segment lost 5 bases and the J segment 7 bases; nucleotides outside the gene matches: 8. CDR3 sequence: CASSTRTGVGEKLFF. CDR3 sequence (DNA): TGTGCCAGCAGCACGCGGACAGGGGTTGGTGAAAAACTGTTTTTT.

The V call is TRBV18, the J call TRBJ1-2; D is perhaps TRBD1 (6 bases). Trimming stripped 3 bases from V and 7 bases from J, with 12 bases between. CDR3 size: 13 residues. Germline V gene lookup returns CDR1 KGHSH and CDR2 LQKENI. Here the CDR3 DNA reads TGTGCCAGCTCACCTATACAGGGTCCTGGCTACACCTTC. Its protein is CASSPIQGPGYTF.

The rearrangement links TRBV11-2 to TRBJ2-7, with TRBD2 identical over 7 bases. The V and J ends lost 5 bases and 3 bases, in that order; junction bases with no gene match: 7. Germline-derived CDR1 and CDR2 are SGHAT and FQNNGV. The CDR3 extends over 14 amino acids. The CDR3 DNA sequence: TGTGCCAGCAGCCCAGGACTAGTAAGCTACGAGCAGTACTTC. Its translation: CASSPGLVSYEQYF.

The chain combines TRBV19 with TRBJ2-1; possibly TRBD2 for D (6 bases). V was clipped by 5 bases and J by 4 bases, with 18 bases between them. The CDR3 loop spans 16 amino acids. Germline V lookup: CDR1 LNHDA, CDR2 SQIVND (reference sequence). CDR3 residues: CASSLYREKLYNEQFF. The CDR3 DNA sequence: TGTGCCAGTAGTCTTTACCGGGAGAAGCTTTACAATGAGCAGTTCTTC.

This chain links TRBV6-5 with TRBJ1-1; maybe TRBD1 (5 bases). The V end lost 5 bases, the J end lost 5 bases, and 15 bases lay between the germline ends. Germline CDR1 and CDR2: MNHEY and SVGAGI. The CDR3 loop spans 14 amino acids. CDR3 bases: TGTGCCAGCAGTATGGGGGGACCTAGGACTGAAGCTTTCTTT. This sequence encodes CASSMGGPRTEAFF.

The chain carries TRBV27 and TRBJ1-3; TRBD1 matches 7 bases. Germline V gene lookup returns CDR1 MNHEY and CDR2 SMNVEV (reference sequence). Unmatched junction bases numbered 8, after V lost 0 bases and J lost 0 bases. The CDR3 is 18 residues long. Written as DNA, the CDR3 is TGTGCCAGCAGTTTATCAAGACAGGGCCCCTTCTCTGGAAACACCATATATTTT. This gives the protein CASSLSRQGPFSGNTIYF.

A single count supports this clone. The chain employs TRBV9 and TRBJ2-7; 14 bases agree with TRBD2. CDR1 is SGDLS and CDR2 is YYNGEE in the germline V gene. The CDR3 spans 16 residues. V gave up 0 bases and J gave up 4 bases; unmatched junction bases: 3. The CDR3 DNA sequence: TGTGCCAGCAGCGTAGAGGGACTAGCGGGAGAGTACGAGCAGTACTTC. Amino acids: CASSVEGLAGEYEQYF.

This sequence joins TRBV7-6 and TRBJ2-3; tentative D call: TRBD2 (6 bases). V lost 5 bases to trimming and J lost 1 base, with 16 bases between them. CDR1 and CDR2 from the germline V gene are SGHVS and FNYEAQ. The CDR3 totals 16 residues. CDR3 DNA: TGTGCCAGCAGCCTCGGGGGTGCGTTGGGCACAGATACGCAGTATTTT. Translation gives CASSLGGALGTDTQYF.

This clone turned up a few times. V is TRBV7-9 and J is TRBJ2-2; possible D gene TRBD1, 6 bases. CDR1 and CDR2 (germline): SEHNR, FQNEAQ (reference sequence). The CDR3 consists of 13 residues. V was shortened by 5 bases and J by 6 bases, with 10 bases between the two germline ends. The CDR3, as DNA: TGTGCCAGCAGCGCGACAGGCCCCGGGGAGCTGTTTTTT. It encodes CASSATGPGELFF.

The J gene is TRBJ1-1, the V gene TRBV27; a weak D match, TRBD1 (6 bases). There are 15 residues in the CDR3. Per the germline V gene, CDR1 is MNHEY and CDR2 is SMNVEV (reference sequence). Between the trimmed V and J ends, which lost 7 bases and 5 bases, there was a span of 20 bases. The CDR3 sequence is CASNKGGSSATEAFF. CDR3 coding DNA: TGTGCCAGCAACAAGGGGGGGTCAAGTGCTACTGAAGCTTTCTTT.

The chain is built from TRBV5-1 and TRBJ2-2; TRBD2 aligns across 8 bases. The CDR3 is 16 amino acids. J gave up 0 bases and V 1 base, and 2 bases lay outside the gene matches. Germline CDR1 and CDR2: SGHRS and YFSETQ. The DNA of the CDR3 is TGCGCCAGCAGCTTGCAACTAGCGGCGAACACCGGGGAGCTGTTTTTT. This encodes CASSLQLAANTGELFF.

This rearrangement joins TRBV29-1 to TRBJ1-1; D not resolved. Per the germline V gene, CDR1 is SQVTM and CDR2 is ANQGSEA. The CDR3 sequence is 12 residues long. Trimming cost V 7 bases and J 5 bases, with 14 bases left between them. The CDR3 DNA is TGCAGCGCTGAGGACTGGGGAACTGAAGCTTTCTTT. As protein: CSAEDWGTEAFF.